Listed below are T cell receptor beta chains from one sample, sequenced in a study of T cell responses to AZD1222 COVID-19 vaccine. The protocol was immunoSEQ multiplex PCR, while the TCRdb copy is restricted to in-frame clones and leaves out a portion. The sample carries about 110,000 clones, less than 95% recorded once. This specimen was peripheral blood, taken 28 days after the second AZD1222 dose. Receptor source: an adult who received the AZD1222 COVID-19 vaccine. Both conserved end residues are part of each CDR3. The D gene is left open where the match is weak. Clone size is stated in some rows and not others, as once, few, many or a class when expanded.

V gene	clone size	D gene	J gene	CDR3 DNA	CDR3 protein
TRBV29-1	-	-	TRBJ1-1	TGCAGCGTGGCAGGGTATGAAGCCACTGAAGCTTTCTTT	CSVAGYEATEAFF
TRBV7-9	-	-	TRBJ1-4	TGTGCCAGCAGTCCAGACCCCAATGAAAAACTGTTTTTT	CASSPDPNEKLFF
TRBV3-1/TRBV3-2	-	TRBD1	TRBJ1-2	TGTGCCAGCAGCCAGAGGGCAGGGGGGCATGGCTACACCTTC	CASSQRAGGHGYTF
TRBV13	once	-	TRBJ2-1	TGTGCCAGCAGCCCGTGGAGGAATGAGCAGTTCTTC	CASSPWRNEQFF
TRBV7-8	-	-	TRBJ1-2	TGTGCCAGCAGCTTAGACGGGAGCGGCTACACCTTC	CASSLDGSGYTF
TRBV10-2	-	-	TRBJ1-5	TGCGCCAGCAGCCGGGACATCACGGGACAGCCCCAGCATTTT	CASSRDITGQPQHF
TRBV2	once	-	TRBJ1-4	TGTGCCAGCAGTGGCGCTAGGTTGACTAATGAAAAACTGTTTTTT	CASSGARLTNEKLFF
TRBV6-1	-	-	TRBJ1-6	TGTGCCAGCAGTGAACAGGGTCAGGGGCAGTCACCCCTCCACTTT	CASSEQGQGQSPLHF
TRBV11-2	-	-	TRBJ1-1	TGTGCCAGCAGGCTAGGGGGTTTCAACACTGAAGCTTTCTTT	CASRLGGFNTEAFF
TRBV28	-	TRBD1	TRBJ1-2	TGTGCCAGCAATCTTGTGACAGGGGCCTATGGCTACACCTTC	CASNLVTGAYGYTF
TRBV29-1	-	-	TRBJ1-1	TGCAGCGTTAACAGGGATTTGGTGAACACTGAAGCTTTCTTT	CSVNRDLVNTEAFF
TRBV6-4	-	-	TRBJ1-1	TGTGCCAGCAGTGACAGTAACACTGAAGCTTTCTTT	CASSDSNTEAFF
TRBV7-9	-	-	TRBJ2-7	TGTGCCAGCAGCTTAGCGCCGAAGGAGCAGTACTTC	CASSLAPKEQYF